These 2 T cell receptor beta chains originate from one sample sequenced in a study of T cells in localized non-small cell lung cancer. Libraries were prepared by immunoSEQ multiplex PCR; TCRdb keeps only in-frame clonotypes and omits some of them. The data hold 45,000 to 55,000 clones, with 70% to 90% observed a single time. The material was peripheral blood, obtained before any cancer treatment. These receptors came from a male donor aged 60 or over with stage III squamous cell lung carcinoma.

The genes are TRBV30 and TRBJ1-2; a possible D gene is TRBD1 (6 bases). Looked up from germline, CDR1 is GTSNPN and CDR2 is SVGIG (reference sequence). The CDR3 covers 13 residues. V lost 0 bases and J 4 bases, leaving 9 bases between the germline ends. CDR3 region: CAWSVQGGYGYTF. The CDR3 coding sequence is TGTGCCTGGAGTGTACAGGGCGGCTATGGCTACACCTTC.

This chain joins TRBV6-1 and TRBJ2-7; TRBD1 agrees at 9 bases. Germline V gives CDR1 MNHNS, CDR2 SASEGT. V gave up 1 base and J gave up 4 bases; unmatched junction bases: 2. The CDR3 consists of 14 residues. CDR3 region: CASSEGTGVYEQYF. For the CDR3, the DNA is TGTGCCAGCAGTGAAGGGACAGGGGTTTACGAGCAGTACTTC.